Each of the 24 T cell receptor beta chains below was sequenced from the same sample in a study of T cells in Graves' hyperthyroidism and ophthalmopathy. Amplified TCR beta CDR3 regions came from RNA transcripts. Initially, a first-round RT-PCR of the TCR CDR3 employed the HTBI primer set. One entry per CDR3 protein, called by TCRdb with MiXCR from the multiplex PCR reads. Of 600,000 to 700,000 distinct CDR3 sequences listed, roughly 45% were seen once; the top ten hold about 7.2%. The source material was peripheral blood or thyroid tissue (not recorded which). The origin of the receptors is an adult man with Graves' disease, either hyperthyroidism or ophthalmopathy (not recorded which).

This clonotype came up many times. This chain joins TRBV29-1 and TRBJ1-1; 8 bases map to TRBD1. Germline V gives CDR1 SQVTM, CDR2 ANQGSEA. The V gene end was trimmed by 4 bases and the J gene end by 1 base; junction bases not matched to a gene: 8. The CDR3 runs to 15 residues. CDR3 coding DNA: TGCAGCGTTGTGGACAGGGCGGTGAAGAACACTGAAGCTTTCTTT. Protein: CSVVDRAVKNTEAFF.

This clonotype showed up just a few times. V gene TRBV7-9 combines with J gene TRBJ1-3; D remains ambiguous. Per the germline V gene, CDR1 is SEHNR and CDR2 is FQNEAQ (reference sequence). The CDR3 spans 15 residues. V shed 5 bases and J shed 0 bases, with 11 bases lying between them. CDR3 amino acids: CASSQVGVSGNTIYF. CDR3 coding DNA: TGTGCCAGCAGCCAAGTAGGAGTCTCTGGAAACACCATATATTTT.

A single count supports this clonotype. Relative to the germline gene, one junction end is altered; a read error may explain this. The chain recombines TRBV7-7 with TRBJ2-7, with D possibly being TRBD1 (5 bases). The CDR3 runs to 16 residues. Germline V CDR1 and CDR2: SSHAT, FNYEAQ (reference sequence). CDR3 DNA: TGTGCTAGCAGCAGTTATCGGGCAGGGCGAACCTACGAGCAGTACTTC. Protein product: CASSSYRAGRTYEQYF. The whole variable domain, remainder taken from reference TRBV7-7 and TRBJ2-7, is GAGVSQSPRYKVTKRGQDVTLRCDPISSHATLYWYQQALGQGPEFLTYFNYEAQPDKSGLPSDRFSAERPEGSISTLTIQRTEQRDSAMYRCASSSYRAGRTYEQYFGPGTRLTVT.

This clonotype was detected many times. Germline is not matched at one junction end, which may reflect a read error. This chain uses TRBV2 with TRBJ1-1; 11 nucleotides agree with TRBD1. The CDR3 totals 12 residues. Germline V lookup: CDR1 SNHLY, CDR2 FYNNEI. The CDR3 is CASREGTGGAFF. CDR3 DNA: TGTGCCAGCAGAGAAGGGACAGGGGGTGCTTTCTTT.

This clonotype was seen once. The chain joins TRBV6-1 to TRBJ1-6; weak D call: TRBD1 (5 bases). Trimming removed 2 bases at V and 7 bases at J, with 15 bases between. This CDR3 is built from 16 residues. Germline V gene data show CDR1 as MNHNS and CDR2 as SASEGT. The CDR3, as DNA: TGTGCCAGCAGTGAACGGGGACGGACCCCAAATTCACCCCTCCACTTT. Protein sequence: CASSERGRTPNSPLHF.

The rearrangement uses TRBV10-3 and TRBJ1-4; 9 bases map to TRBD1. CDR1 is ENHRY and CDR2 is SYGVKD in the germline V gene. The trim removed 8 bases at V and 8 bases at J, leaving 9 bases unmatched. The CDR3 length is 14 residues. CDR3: CAIGGTGSSEKLFF. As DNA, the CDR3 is TGTGCCATCGGGGGGACAGGGTCGAGCGAAAAACTGTTTTTT.

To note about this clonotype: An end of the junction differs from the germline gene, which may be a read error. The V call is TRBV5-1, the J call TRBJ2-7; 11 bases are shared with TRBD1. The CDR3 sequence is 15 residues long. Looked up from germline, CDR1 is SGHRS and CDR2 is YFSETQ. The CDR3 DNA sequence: TGTGCCAGCAGCTTGTTTGGACAGGGGGCAGACGAGCAGTACTTC. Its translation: CASSLFGQGADEQYF.

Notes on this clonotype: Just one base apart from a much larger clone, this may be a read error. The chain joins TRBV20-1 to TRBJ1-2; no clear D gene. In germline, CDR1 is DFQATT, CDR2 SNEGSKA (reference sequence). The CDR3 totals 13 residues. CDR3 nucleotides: TGCAGTGCTAGAGATGAGGGCAACTATGGCTTCACCTTC. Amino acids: CSARDEGNYGFTF.

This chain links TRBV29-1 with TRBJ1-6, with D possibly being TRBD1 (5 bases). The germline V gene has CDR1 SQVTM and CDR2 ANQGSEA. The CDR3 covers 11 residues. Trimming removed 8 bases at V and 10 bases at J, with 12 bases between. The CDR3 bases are TGCAGCTTAGCAGGGAGCTCACCCCTCCACTTT. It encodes CSLAGSSPLHF.

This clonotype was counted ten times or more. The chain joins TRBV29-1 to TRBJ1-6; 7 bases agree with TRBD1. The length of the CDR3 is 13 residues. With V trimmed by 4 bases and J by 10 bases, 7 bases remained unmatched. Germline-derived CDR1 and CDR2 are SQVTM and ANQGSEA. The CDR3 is CSVGYRGGSPLHF. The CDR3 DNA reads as TGCAGCGTTGGGTACAGGGGAGGCTCACCCCTCCACTTT.

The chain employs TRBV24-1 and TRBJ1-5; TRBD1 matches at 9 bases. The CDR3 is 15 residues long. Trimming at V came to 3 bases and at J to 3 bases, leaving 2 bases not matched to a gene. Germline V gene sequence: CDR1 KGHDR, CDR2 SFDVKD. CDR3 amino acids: CATSDRTGANQPQHF. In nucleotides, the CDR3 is TGTGCCACCAGTGATCGGACAGGGGCCAATCAGCCCCAGCATTTT.

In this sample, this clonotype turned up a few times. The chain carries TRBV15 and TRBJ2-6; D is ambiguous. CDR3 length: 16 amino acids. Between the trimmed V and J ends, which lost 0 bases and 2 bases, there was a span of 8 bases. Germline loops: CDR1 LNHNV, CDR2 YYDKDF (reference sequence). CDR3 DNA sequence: TGTGCCACCAGCAGAGATTGGGCGACTGGGGCCAACGTCCTGACTTTC. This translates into CATSRDWATGANVLTF.

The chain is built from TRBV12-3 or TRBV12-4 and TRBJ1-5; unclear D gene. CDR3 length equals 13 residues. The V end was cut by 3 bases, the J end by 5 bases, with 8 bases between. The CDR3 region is CASSFGWDQPQHF. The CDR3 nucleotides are TGTGCCAGCAGTTTCGGATGGGATCAGCCCCAGCATTTT.

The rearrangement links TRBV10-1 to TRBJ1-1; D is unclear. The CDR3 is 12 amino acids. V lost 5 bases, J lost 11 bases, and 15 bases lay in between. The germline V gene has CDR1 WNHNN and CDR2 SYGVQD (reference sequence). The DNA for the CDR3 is TGCGCCAGCAGTCCCGGGCGGCCGGGGGCTTTCTTT. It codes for CASSPGRPGAFF.

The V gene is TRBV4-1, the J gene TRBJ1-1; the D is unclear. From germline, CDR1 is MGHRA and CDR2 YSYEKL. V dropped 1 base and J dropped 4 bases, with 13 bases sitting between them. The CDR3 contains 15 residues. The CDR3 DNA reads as TGCGCCAGCAGCCAAGGGAGACTCCTGACCACTGAAGCTTTCTTT. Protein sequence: CASSQGRLLTTEAFF.

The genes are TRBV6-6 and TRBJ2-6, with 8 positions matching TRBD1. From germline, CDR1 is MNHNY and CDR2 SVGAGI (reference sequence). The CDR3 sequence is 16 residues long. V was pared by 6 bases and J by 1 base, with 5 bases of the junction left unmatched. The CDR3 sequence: CASRRTGKSGANVLTF. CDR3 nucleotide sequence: TGTGCCAGCAGACGGACAGGGAAGTCTGGGGCCAACGTCCTGACTTTC.

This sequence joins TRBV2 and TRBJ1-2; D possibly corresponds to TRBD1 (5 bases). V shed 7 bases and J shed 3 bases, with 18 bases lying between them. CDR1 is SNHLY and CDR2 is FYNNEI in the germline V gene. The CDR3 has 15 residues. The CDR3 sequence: CASTAQVGDYYGYTF. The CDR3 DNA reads TGTGCCAGCACCGCCCAAGTGGGGGACTACTATGGCTACACCTTC.

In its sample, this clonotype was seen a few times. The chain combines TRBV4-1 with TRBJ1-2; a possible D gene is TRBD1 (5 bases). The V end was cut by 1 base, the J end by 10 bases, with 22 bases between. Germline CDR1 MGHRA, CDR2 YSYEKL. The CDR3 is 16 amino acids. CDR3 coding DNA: TGCGCCAGCAGCCAAGCCAGAGCGTTGGGGCAGCAGGACTACACCTTC. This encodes CASSQARALGQQDYTF.

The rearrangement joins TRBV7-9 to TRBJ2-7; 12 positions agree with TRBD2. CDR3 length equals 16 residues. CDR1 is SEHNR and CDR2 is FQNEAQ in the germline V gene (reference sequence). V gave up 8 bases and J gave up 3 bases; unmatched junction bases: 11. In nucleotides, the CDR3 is TGTGCCAGCGGCCCGACTAGCGGGAGTTCAATCTACGAGCAGTACTTC. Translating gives CASGPTSGSSIYEQYF.

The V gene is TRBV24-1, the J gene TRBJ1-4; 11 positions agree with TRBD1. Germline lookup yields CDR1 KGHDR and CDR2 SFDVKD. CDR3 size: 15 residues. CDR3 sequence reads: CARDRGASTNEKLFF. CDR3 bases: TGTGCTAGGGACAGGGGGGCCAGTACTAATGAAAAACTGTTTTTT.

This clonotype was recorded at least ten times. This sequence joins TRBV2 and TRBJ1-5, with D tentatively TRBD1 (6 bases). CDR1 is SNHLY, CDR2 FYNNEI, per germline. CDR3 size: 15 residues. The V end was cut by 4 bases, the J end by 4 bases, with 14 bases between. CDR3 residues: CASSGQGGGNQPQHF. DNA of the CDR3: TGTGCCAGCAGTGGGCAAGGGGGTGGGAATCAGCCCCAGCATTTT.

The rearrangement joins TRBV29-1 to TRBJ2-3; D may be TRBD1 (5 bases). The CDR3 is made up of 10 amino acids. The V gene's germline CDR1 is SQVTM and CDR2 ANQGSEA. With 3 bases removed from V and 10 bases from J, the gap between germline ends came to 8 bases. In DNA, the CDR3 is TGCAGCGTTGAGGGGCGTGCGCAGTATTTT. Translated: CSVEGRAQYF.

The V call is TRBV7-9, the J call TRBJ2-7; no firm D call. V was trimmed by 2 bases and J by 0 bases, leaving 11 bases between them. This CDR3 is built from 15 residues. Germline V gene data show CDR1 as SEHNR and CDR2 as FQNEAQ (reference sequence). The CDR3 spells CASSLYKTGSYEQYF. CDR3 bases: TGTGCCAGCAGCTTATACAAGACTGGCTCCTACGAGCAGTACTTC.

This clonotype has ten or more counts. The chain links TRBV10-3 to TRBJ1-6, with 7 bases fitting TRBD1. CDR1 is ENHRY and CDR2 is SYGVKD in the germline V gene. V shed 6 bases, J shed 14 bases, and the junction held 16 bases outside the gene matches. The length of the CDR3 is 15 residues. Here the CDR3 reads CAISRDSDIYRALHF. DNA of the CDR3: TGTGCCATCAGCCGGGACAGCGATATTTATCGGGCCCTCCACTTT.